The entry that follows covers one TCR beta chain sequence. This entry is derived from a study of T cell responses to AZD1222 COVID-19 vaccine. Produced via immunoSEQ multiplex PCR; TCRdb's table is partial and in-frame only. Counted here are roughly 150,000 clones, 85% to 95% occurring once; the ten biggest clones make up roughly 2.3%. Germline CDR1 and CDR2: SGHRS and YFSETQ. The CDR3 length is 12 residues. Trimming stripped 0 bases from V and 1 base from J, with 1 base between. The chain recombines TRBV5-1 with TRBJ1-1; D unresolved. Specimen: peripheral blood, collected on day 0 of AZD1222 vaccination. The origin of this receptor is an adult in good health. The CDR3 reads CASSLANTEAFF. The CDR3 DNA sequence: TGCGCCAGCAGCTTGGCGAACACTGAAGCTTTCTTT.